One sample yielded the 26 T cell receptor beta chains listed below, sequenced in a study of human T cells and chemical hapten exposure. The time point: pre-sensitization, week 0. The treatment here: therapeutic diphenylcyclopropenone sensitization with weekly scalp DPC. TCRdb reprocessed the RACE reads via MiXCR and lists one record per CDR3 protein. This table has under 400,000 distinct CDR3 sequences, roughly 4.6% appearing once. The specimen was whole blood, collected in connection with sensitization to the hapten diphenylcyclopropenone (DPC). The receptors derive from a woman aged 45-60 years with alopecia areata. Some clones in this sample may be carry-over from other donors' samples.

This clonotype was detected many times. The rearrangement links TRBV13 to TRBJ2-1, with TRBD2 matching over 8 bases. The CDR3 runs 15 residues. Trimming removed 3 bases from V and 5 bases from J; junction bases left unmatched: 6. Per germline, CDR1 PRHDT and CDR2 FYEKMQ (reference sequence). CDR3 coding DNA: TGTGCCAGCAGCTTTAGGACTAGCAGACACAATGAGCAGTTCTTC. Its protein product is CASSFRTSRHNEQFF.

This clonotype was found many times. The CDR3 DNA follows: TGTGCCAGCAGATCCGATTACTCTGGAAACACCATATATTTT. Amino acids: CASRSDYSGNTIYF. The chain uses TRBV7-8 and TRBJ1-3; D is unclear. CDR1 is SGHVS and CDR2 is FQNEAQ in the germline V gene. Trimming cost V 6 bases and J 0 bases, with 9 bases left between them. CDR3 size: 14 residues.

This clonotype occurred many times. The genes are TRBV3-1 and TRBJ1-2; a weak D match, TRBD1 (6 bases). The germline V gene has CDR1 LGHDT and CDR2 YNNKEL (reference sequence). CDR3 size: 13 residues. V lost 3 bases to trimming and J lost 2 bases, with 7 bases between them. The CDR3 spells CASSHGQNYGYTF. CDR3 DNA sequence: TGTGCCAGCAGCCACGGACAGAACTATGGCTACACCTTC.

Many counts were recorded for this clonotype. This chain links TRBV9 with TRBJ2-3, with D maybe TRBD1 (6 bases). The CDR3 runs 13 residues. The V and J ends lost 6 bases and 4 bases respectively, with 12 bases between them. Germline CDR1 is SGDLS and CDR2 is YYNGEE. CDR3 residues: CASKGVRSDTQYF. The CDR3 nucleotides are TGTGCCAGCAAGGGGGTTAGGTCAGATACGCAGTATTTT.

In this sample, this clonotype turned up many times. The chain carries TRBV6-5 and TRBJ1-3, with D uncertain. Germline CDR1 MNHEY, CDR2 SVGAGI. V lost 3 bases and J lost 1, with 4 bases in between. This CDR3 is built from 13 residues. For the CDR3, the DNA is TGTGCCAGCAGTTATGGTTCTGGAAACACCATATATTTT. Residues: CASSYGSGNTIYF.

V gene TRBV5-1 combines with J gene TRBJ1-1; D gene unclear. Looked up from germline, CDR1 is SGHRS and CDR2 is YFSETQ. This CDR3 spans 12 amino acids. Trimming cost V 0 bases and J 8 bases, with 8 bases left between them. The CDR3: CASSLEGLEAFF. The CDR3 DNA is TGCGCCAGCAGCTTGGAAGGGCTAGAAGCTTTCTTT.

The chain employs TRBV6-1 and TRBJ1-4; D perhaps matches TRBD1 (6 bases). The CDR3 spans 13 residues. With 6 bases removed from V and 3 bases from J, the gap between germline ends came to 8 bases. Germline V gene data show CDR1 as MNHNS and CDR2 as SASEGT. The DNA for the CDR3 is TGTGCCAGCAGCCAGGGGCCTAATGAAAAACTGTTTTTT. Encoded protein: CASSQGPNEKLFF.

The rearrangement links TRBV20-1 to TRBJ2-3; unclear D gene. The germline CDR1 and CDR2 sequences are DFQATT and SNEGSKA (reference sequence). Trimming shortened V by 1 base and J by 0 bases, and 14 bases separated the two germline ends. CDR3 length equals 16 residues. DNA of the CDR3: TGCAGTGCTAGAGCCTCCACTCTTACGAGCACAGATACGCAGTATTTT. It translates to CSARASTLTSTDTQYF.

This clonotype was seen many times. The chain employs TRBV5-1 and TRBJ2-5; TRBD1 or TRBD2 may be the D gene (7 bases each). The V end was cut by 3 bases, the J end by 5 bases, with 14 bases between. Germline V CDR1 and CDR2: SGHRS, YFSETQ. This CDR3 region has 14 residues. The CDR3 protein is CASSSQGGGETQYF. CDR3 DNA: TGCGCCAGCAGCTCCCAGGGGGGAGGGGAGACCCAGTACTTC.

This clonotype was picked up many times. V usage is TRBV28 and J usage is TRBJ2-7; D not certain. This CDR3 is built from 15 residues. Trimming took off 5 bases at V and 5 bases at J, with 19 bases between the two ends. Germline-derived CDR1 and CDR2 are MDHEN and SYDVKM. The DNA for the CDR3 is TGTGCCAGCAGTCTCACCGGGCCACCCGGTGACGAGCAGTACTTC. This codes for CASSLTGPPGDEQYF.

This clonotype was observed at least ten times. The V gene is TRBV10-3, the J gene TRBJ2-1; 9 bases fit TRBD2. The CDR3 contains 14 residues. With V trimmed by 8 bases and J by 2 bases, 4 bases remained unmatched. Germline V lookup: CDR1 ENHRY, CDR2 SYGVKD. In DNA form, the CDR3 reads TGTGCCATCGGCGGGGGGGGTACCTACAATGAGCAGTTCTTC. Translation: CAIGGGGTYNEQFF.

This clonotype was observed at least ten times. CDR3 sequence (DNA): TGCAGCGTCTCCAGGGGCGGCGAGCAGTACTTC. Amino acid sequence: CSVSRGGEQYF. J is TRBJ2-7 and V is TRBV29-1; a possible D gene is TRBD1 (6 bases). Per germline, CDR1 SQVTM and CDR2 ANQGSEA. Trimming stripped 6 bases from V and 6 bases from J, with 12 bases between. CDR3 length: 11 residues.

This clonotype turned up a few times. V and J are TRBV10-3 and TRBJ2-1; 11 nucleotides agree with TRBD2. After removal of 2 bases from V and 6 bases from J, the junction contained 0 bases not matched to a gene. In germline, CDR1 is ENHRY, CDR2 SYGVKD. This CDR3 region has 14 residues. As DNA, the CDR3 is TGTGCCATCAGTGAGACTAGCGGGGGCAATGAGCAGTTCTTC. This gives the protein CAISETSGGNEQFF.

This clonotype has only a few counts. The rearrangement joins TRBV2 to TRBJ2-2; 7 bases line up with TRBD1. The CDR3 contains 14 residues. Per the germline V gene, CDR1 is SNHLY and CDR2 is FYNNEI. With 8 bases clipped from V and 1 base from J, the junction kept 4 bases outside the gene matches. In nucleotides, the CDR3 is TGTGCCAGCGTGGGACAGCTGAACACCGGGGAGCTGTTTTTT. It codes for CASVGQLNTGELFF.

V usage is TRBV6-5 and J usage is TRBJ1-5; D gene ambiguous. V lost 2 bases and J lost 0, with 8 bases in between. The CDR3 has 15 amino acids. CDR1 and CDR2 (germline): MNHEY, SVGAGI. CDR3 nucleotide sequence: TGTGCCAGCAGTTACGATGGAAATAGCAATCAGCCCCAGCATTTT. Encoded protein: CASSYDGNSNQPQHF.

This clonotype was observed at least ten times. The chain links TRBV6-6 to TRBJ2-3; D not resolved. Trimming took off 4 bases at V and 3 bases at J, with 8 bases between the two ends. The CDR3 is 13 residues long. Looked up from germline, CDR1 is MNHNY and CDR2 is SVGAGI (reference sequence). The CDR3 region has the DNA TGTGCCAGCAGTTTAAAGAGGACAGATACGCAGTATTTT. Its protein is CASSLKRTDTQYF.

This clonotype was observed a few times. The chain couples TRBV29-1 to TRBJ1-3, with unresolved D. V was pared by 4 bases and J by 4 bases, with 8 bases between. The CDR3 runs 12 residues. The germline CDR1 and CDR2 sequences are SQVTM and ANQGSEA. The CDR3 sequence: CSVGAHGNTIYF. The CDR3 DNA reads TGCAGCGTTGGGGCGCACGGAAACACCATATATTTT.

This clonotype appeared many times. The CDR3 bases are TGTGCCAGCAGTCCCGCGGGGGATCAGCCCCAGCATTTT. It yields the protein CASSPAGDQPQHF. V gene TRBV12-3 or TRBV12-4 combines with J gene TRBJ1-5; TRBD1 is a possible D gene (5 bases). The CDR3 loop spans 13 amino acids. The ends were cut back, 5 bases at V and 5 bases at J, with 10 bases in the middle.

This clonotype was seen only a few times. V is TRBV4-1 and J is TRBJ2-1; D tentatively fits TRBD1 or TRBD2 (5 bases each). The V end was cut by 3 bases, the J end by 1 base, with 10 bases between. The CDR3 runs to 15 residues. In germline, CDR1 is MGHRA, CDR2 YSYEKL. In DNA, the CDR3 is TGCGCCAGCAGCCAGGGACCTTCGTCCTACAATGAGCAGTTCTTC. Translating gives CASSQGPSSYNEQFF.

Many counts were recorded for this clonotype. The chain links TRBV18 to TRBJ2-1; D is unresolved. CDR1 KGHSH and CDR2 LQKENI come from the germline V gene. Trimming took 3 bases from V and 2 from J, leaving 11 bases between them. There are 15 residues in the CDR3. CDR3 coding DNA: TGTGCCAGCTCACCCACAACGGGTCCCTACAATGAGCAGTTCTTC. Amino acids: CASSPTTGPYNEQFF. The full variable domain, rest sourced from reference TRBV18 and TRBJ2-1, is NAGVMQNPRHLVRRRGQEARLRCSPMKGHSHVYWYRQLPEEGLKFMVYLQKENIIDESGMPKERFSAEFPKEGPSILRIQQVVRGDSAAYFCASSPTTGPYNEQFFGPGTRLTVL.

This clonotype was counted many times. The V and J genes are TRBV20-1 and TRBJ2-4, with 10 bases that match TRBD2. The junction had 10 bases not matched to a gene; V was cut back by 2 bases and J by 3 bases. CDR3 length: 17 residues. Germline V gene data show CDR1 as DFQATT and CDR2 as SNEGSKA (reference sequence). DNA of the CDR3: TGCAGTGCTAGACTTACAGGGCTAGCGGGAGTCAAAAACATTCAGTACTTC. Translating gives CSARLTGLAGVKNIQYF.

As to this clonotype: A read error is likely, as this CDR3 ends without the conserved phenylalanine or tryptophan. The V and J genes are TRBV13 and TRBJ1-2; D ambiguous. The CDR3 extends over 14 amino acids. Per the germline V gene, CDR1 is PRHDT and CDR2 is FYEKMQ (reference sequence). V lost 5 bases and J lost 2, with 12 bases in between. The CDR3 sequence is CASSGSQRNYGYTL. The CDR3 DNA reads as TGTGCCAGCAGCGGCTCCCAGCGAAACTATGGCTACACCCTC.

This clonotype appeared a few times. The chain combines TRBV30 with TRBJ2-5; 7 bases fit TRBD1. Per germline, CDR1 GTSNPN and CDR2 SVGIG (reference sequence). With V trimmed by 1 base and J by 5 bases, 4 bases remained unmatched. The CDR3 has 13 residues. Written as DNA, the CDR3 is TGTGCCTGGAGTGACAGGGGCTGGGAGACCCAGTACTTC. This translates into CAWSDRGWETQYF.

This clonotype was observed many times. The gene calls are TRBV27 and TRBJ1-6, with 11 bases aligning to TRBD1. This CDR3 contains 16 residues. After removal of 5 bases from V and 8 bases from J, the junction contained 8 bases not matched to a gene. Germline V CDR1 and CDR2: MNHEY, SMNVEV (reference sequence). This CDR3 reads CASSPGQGARDSPLHF. The CDR3 DNA follows: TGTGCCAGCAGTCCAGGACAGGGGGCGAGGGATTCACCCCTCCACTTT.

At least ten counts were recorded for this clonotype. The V call is TRBV28, the J call TRBJ2-7, with TRBD1 identical over 9 bases. The CDR3 is 17 residues long. Germline assignment: CDR1 MDHEN and CDR2 SYDVKM. Trimming cost V 5 bases and J 2 bases; bases outside gene matches: 13. The CDR3 nucleotides are TGTGCCAGCAGTAAAAACATCCGGGACAGGGTACCCTACGAGCAGTACTTC. This gives the protein CASSKNIRDRVPYEQYF. Looking up the rest from reference TRBV28 and TRBJ2-7 gives the full variable domain: DVKVTQSSRYLVKRTGEKVFLECVQDMDHENMFWYRQDPGLGLRLIYFSYDVKMKEKGDIPEGYSVSREKKERFSLILESASTNQTSMYLCASSKNIRDRVPYEQYFGPGTRLTVT.

CDR3 protein: CASSYEGVSGEAFF. The CDR3 bases are TGTGCCAGCAGTTACGAGGGGGTAAGCGGTGAAGCTTTCTTT. The V gene is TRBV6-5, the J gene TRBJ1-1, with D tentatively TRBD1 (6 bases). The length of the CDR3 is 14 residues. Trimming removed 2 bases from V and 7 bases from J, with 14 bases in between. Germline CDR1 MNHEY, CDR2 SVGAGI.